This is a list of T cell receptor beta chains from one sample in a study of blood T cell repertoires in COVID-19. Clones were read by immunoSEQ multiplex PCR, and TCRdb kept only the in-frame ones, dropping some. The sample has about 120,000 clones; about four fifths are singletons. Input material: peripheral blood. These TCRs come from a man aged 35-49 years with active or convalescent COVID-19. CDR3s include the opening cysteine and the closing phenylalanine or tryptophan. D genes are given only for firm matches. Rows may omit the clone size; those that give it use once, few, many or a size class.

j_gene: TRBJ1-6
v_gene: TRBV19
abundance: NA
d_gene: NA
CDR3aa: CASSDRVTASPLHF
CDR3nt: TGTGCCAGTAGTGATCGGGTGACGGCTTCACCCCTCCACTTT

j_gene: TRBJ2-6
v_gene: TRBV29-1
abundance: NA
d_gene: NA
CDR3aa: CSVAMSSGANVLTF
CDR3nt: TGCAGCGTTGCTATGTCGTCAGGGGCCAACGTCCTGACTTTC

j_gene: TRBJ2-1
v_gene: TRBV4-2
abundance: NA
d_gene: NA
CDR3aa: CASSLQGGLPGDEQFF
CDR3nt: TGTGCCAGCAGCCTTCAAGGCGGGCTACCGGGGGATGAGCAGTTCTTC

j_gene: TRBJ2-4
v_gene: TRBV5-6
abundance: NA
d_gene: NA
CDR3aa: CASSLGIGKLAKNIQYF
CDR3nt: TGTGCCAGCAGCTTGGGTATCGGGAAGCTAGCCAAAAACATTCAGTACTTC

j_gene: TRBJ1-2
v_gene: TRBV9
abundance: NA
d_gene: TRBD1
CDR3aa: CASSVADRGGYTF
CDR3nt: TGTGCCAGCAGCGTAGCCGACAGGGGTGGCTACACCTTC

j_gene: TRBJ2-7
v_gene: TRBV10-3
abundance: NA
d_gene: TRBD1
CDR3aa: CAISGQGTDEQYF
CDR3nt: TGTGCCATCAGTGGACAGGGGACTGACGAGCAGTACTTC

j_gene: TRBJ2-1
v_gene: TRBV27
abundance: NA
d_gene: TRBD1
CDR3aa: CASSPGQGTEQFF
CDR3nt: TGTGCCAGCAGTCCGGGACAGGGAACTGAGCAGTTCTTC

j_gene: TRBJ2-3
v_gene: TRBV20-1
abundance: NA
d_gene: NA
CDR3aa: CSASRGNTDTQYF
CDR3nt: TGCAGTGCTAGTCGCGGAAACACAGATACGCAGTATTTT

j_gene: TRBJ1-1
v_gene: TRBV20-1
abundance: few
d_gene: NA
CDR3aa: CSALAGIEAFF
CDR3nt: TGCAGTGCTCTGGCGGGTATCGAAGCTTTCTTT

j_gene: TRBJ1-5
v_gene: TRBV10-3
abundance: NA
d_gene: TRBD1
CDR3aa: CAVAQGANQPQHF
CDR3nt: TGTGCCGTGGCACAGGGGGCTAATCAGCCCCAGCATTTT

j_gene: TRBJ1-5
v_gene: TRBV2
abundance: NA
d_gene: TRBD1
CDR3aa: CASRDRDHSNQPQHF
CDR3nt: TGTGCCAGCAGAGACAGGGATCATAGCAATCAGCCCCAGCATTTT

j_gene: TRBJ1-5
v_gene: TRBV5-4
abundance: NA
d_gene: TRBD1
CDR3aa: CASSLAGTGGEPQHF
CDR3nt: TGTGCCAGCAGCTTGGCAGGGACAGGGGGCGAGCCCCAGCATTTT

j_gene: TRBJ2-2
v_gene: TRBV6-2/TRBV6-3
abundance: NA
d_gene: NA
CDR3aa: CASSSAAGTPNTGELFF
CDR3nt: TGTGCCAGCAGTTCCGCCGCCGGGACACCGAACACCGGGGAGCTGTTTTTT

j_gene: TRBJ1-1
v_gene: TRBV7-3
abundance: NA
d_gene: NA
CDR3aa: CASSSQQGEAEAFF
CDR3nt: TGTGCCAGCAGCAGCCAACAAGGGGAAGCTGAAGCTTTCTTT

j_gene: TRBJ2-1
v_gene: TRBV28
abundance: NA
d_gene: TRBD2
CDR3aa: CASSPGTSMVNEQFF
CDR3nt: TGTGCCAGCAGTCCCGGGACTAGCATGGTAAATGAGCAGTTCTTC

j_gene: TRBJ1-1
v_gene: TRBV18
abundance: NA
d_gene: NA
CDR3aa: CASSPYPGITNTEAFF
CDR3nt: TGTGCCAGCTCACCATACCCGGGTATTACAAACACTGAAGCTTTCTTT

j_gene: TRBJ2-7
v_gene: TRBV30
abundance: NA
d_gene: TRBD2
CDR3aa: CAWSRVASGIAPYEQYF
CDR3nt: TGTGCCTGGAGTAGGGTGGCTAGCGGGATAGCGCCCTACGAGCAGTACTTC

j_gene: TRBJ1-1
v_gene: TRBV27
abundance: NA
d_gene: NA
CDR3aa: CASSEGSTEAFF
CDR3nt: TGTGCCAGCAGTGAAGGGAGCACTGAAGCTTTCTTT

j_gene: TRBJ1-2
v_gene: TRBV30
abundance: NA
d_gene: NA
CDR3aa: CAWSRTDLRF
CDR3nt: TGTGCCTGGAGTCGGACAGACTTGAGGTTC

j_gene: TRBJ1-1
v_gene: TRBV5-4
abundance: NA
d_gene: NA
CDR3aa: CASSLGQMNTEAFF
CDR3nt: TGTGCCAGCAGCTTGGGACAGATGAACACTGAAGCTTTCTTT

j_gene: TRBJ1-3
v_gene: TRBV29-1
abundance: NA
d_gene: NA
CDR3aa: CSVEKGTGNTIYF
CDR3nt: TGCAGCGTTGAGAAGGGGACTGGAAACACCATATATTTT

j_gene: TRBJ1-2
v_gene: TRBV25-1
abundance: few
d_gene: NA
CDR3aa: CASSDQGGLGYTF
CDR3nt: TGTGCCAGCAGTGATCAAGGAGGGCTCGGTTACACCTTC

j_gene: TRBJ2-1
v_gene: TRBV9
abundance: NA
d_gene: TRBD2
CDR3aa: CASSLTSGRAGEQFF
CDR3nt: TGTGCCAGCAGCCTCACTAGCGGGAGGGCCGGTGAGCAGTTCTTC

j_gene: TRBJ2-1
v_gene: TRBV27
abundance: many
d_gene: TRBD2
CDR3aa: CASSLFASGRGNEQFF
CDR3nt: TGTGCCAGCAGTTTATTCGCTAGCGGGAGGGGGAATGAGCAGTTCTTC

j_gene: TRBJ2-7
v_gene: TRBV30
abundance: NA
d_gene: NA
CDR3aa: CAWSPSGWQGRYEQYF
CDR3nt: TGTGCCTGGAGTCCCTCAGGTTGGCAGGGGAGATACGAGCAGTACTTC

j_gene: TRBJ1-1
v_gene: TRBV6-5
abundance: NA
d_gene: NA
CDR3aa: CASSYLQTGNTEAFF
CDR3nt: TGTGCCAGCAGTTACCTCCAGACAGGGAACACTGAAGCTTTCTTT

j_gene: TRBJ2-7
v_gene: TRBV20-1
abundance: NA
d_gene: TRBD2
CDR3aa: CSASPPTGGLEQYF
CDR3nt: TGCAGCGCTAGTCCCCCTACGGGGGGGCTCGAGCAGTACTTC

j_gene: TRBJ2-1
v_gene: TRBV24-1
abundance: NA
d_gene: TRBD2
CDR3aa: CATSDSTSLNEQFF
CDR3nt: TGTGCCACCAGTGATTCGACTAGCCTCAATGAGCAGTTCTTC

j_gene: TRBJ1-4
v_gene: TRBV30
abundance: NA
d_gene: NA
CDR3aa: CAWSDGTFGEKLFF
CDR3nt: TGTGCCTGGAGTGACGGGACATTTGGTGAAAAACTGTTTTTT

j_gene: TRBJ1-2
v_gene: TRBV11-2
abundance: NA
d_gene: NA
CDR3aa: CASSSRLSFYGYTF
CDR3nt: TGTGCCAGCAGCTCCCGGTTGTCGTTCTATGGCTACACCTTC

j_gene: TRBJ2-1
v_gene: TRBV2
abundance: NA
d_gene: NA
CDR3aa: CASSSTRSLLYNEQFF
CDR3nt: TGTGCCAGCAGTTCTACTCGATCTCTTCTTTACAATGAGCAGTTCTTC

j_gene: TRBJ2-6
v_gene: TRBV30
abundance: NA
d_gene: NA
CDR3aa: CAWSTDSTFSGANVLTF
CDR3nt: TGTGCCTGGAGTACGGACAGTACCTTCTCTGGGGCCAACGTCCTGACTTTC

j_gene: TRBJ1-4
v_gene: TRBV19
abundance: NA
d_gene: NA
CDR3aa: CASSSHGGSNEKLFF
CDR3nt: TGTGCCAGTAGTAGCCATGGGGGCTCTAATGAAAAACTGTTTTTT

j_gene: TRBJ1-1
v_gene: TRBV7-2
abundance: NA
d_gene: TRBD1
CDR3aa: CASSLHRTGGTEAFF
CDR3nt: TGTGCCAGCAGCTTACATCGGACAGGGGGGACTGAAGCTTTCTTT

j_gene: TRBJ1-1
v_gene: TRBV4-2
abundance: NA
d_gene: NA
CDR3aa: CASSHSDRNTEAFF
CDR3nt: TGTGCCAGCAGCCACAGCGACAGGAACACTGAAGCTTTCTTT

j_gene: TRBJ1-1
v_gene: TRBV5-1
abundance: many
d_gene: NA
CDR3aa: CASSSNLQGSEAFF
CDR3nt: TGCGCCAGCAGCTCTAACCTTCAGGGATCTGAAGCTTTCTTT

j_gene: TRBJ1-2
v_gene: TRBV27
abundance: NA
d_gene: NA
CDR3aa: CASTDRLHYGYTF
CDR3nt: TGTGCCAGCACCGACAGACTTCACTATGGCTACACCTTC

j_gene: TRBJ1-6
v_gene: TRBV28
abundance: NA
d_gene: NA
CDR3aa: CASSFRGGRVSPLHF
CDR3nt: TGTGCCAGCAGTTTTAGGGGGGGGCGAGTTTCACCCCTCCACTTT

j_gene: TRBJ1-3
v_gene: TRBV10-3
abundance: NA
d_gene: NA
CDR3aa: CAISESAQGISTIYF
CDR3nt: TGTGCCATCAGTGAGTCGGCGCAGGGGATTTCAACCATATATTTT

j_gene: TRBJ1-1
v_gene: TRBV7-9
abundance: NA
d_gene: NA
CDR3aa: CASRSTGGNTEAFF
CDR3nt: TGTGCCAGCCGCTCAACGGGAGGGAACACTGAAGCTTTCTTT

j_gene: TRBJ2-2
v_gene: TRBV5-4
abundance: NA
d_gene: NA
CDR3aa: CASSLGDSGELFF
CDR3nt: TGTGCCAGCAGCCTGGGAGATTCCGGGGAGCTGTTTTTT

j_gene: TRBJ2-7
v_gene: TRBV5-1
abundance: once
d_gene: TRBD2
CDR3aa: CASRRTSGGISGYEQYF
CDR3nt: TGCGCCAGCCGTCGGACTTCGGGAGGGATATCGGGATACGAGCAGTACTTC

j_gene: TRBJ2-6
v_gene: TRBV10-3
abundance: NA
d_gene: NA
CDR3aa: CAISDAANSPGANVLTF
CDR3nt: TGTGCCATCAGTGATGCAGCTAATAGCCCTGGGGCCAACGTCCTGACTTTC

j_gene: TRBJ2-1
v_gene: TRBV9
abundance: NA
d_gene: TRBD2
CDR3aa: CASSVMSGGNEQFF
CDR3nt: TGTGCCAGCAGCGTAATGAGCGGGGGCAATGAGCAGTTCTTC